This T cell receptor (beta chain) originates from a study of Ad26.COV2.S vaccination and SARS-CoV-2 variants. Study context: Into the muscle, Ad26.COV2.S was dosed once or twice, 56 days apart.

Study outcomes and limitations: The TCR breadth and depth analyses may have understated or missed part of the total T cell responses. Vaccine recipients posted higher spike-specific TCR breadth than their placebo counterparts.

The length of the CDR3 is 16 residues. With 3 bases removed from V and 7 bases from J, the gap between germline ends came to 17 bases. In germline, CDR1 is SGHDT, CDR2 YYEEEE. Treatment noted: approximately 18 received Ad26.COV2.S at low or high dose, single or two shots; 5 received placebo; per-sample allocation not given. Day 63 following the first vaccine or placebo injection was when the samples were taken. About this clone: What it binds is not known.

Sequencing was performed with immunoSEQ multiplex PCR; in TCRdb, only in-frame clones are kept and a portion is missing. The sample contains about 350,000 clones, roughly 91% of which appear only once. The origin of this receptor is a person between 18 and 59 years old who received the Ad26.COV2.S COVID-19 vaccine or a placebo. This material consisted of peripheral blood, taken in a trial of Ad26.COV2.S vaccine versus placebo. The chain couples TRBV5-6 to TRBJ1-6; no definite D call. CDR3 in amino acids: CASSSFGAPGNSPLHF. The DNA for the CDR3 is TGTGCCAGCAGCTCCTTCGGTGCACCTGGGAATTCACCCCTCCACTTT.